This paragraph reports one TCR beta chain. There are 18 residues in the CDR3. Trimming removed 1 base at V and 4 bases at J, with 20 bases between. Looked up from germline, CDR1 is SGHAT and CDR2 is FQNNGV. This record belongs to a study of blood T cells in healthy people across ages. Next came a second PCR, run for about 6 to 11 cycles, which used a sample-barcoded 5' primer along with a J-beta primer mix. Each cDNA molecule received a tag from a template-switch adaptor that had 12 random nucleotides. Via MiXCR, TCRdb re-called the 5' RACE reads, giving one row per CDR3 protein. The table includes roughly 2 million distinct CDR3 sequences, roughly 49% detected once. Healthy Caucasian individuals from Russia aged roughly 6 to 95 served as donors. There were at least 5 micrograms of total RNA extracted from every sample.

The chain couples TRBV11-2 to TRBJ2-1, with D possibly being TRBD2 (6 bases). Sequences were obtained from blood. The TCR sequence derives from a woman aged 40 to 50 in good health. CDR3 sequence: CASSLAVGSRLSYNEQFF. The CDR3 nucleotides read TGTGCCAGCAGCTTAGCTGTCGGGAGTAGGTTATCTTACAATGAGCAGTTCTTC.